This T cell receptor beta chain was identified during a study of CD8 T cells in ankylosing spondylitis. Study results and limitations: A TCR beta motif of 7 or 8 highly homologous variants appeared characteristic of ankylosing spondylitis blood.

This clonotype was recorded a few times. No antigen is known for it. Via MiXCR, TCRdb re-called the 5' RACE reads, giving one row per CDR3 protein. The data show some 840,000 distinct CDR3 sequences, over 9.5% seen once. Between the trimmed V and J ends, which lost 3 bases and 10 bases, there was a span of 10 bases. CDR3 length: 12 residues. Germline-derived CDR1 and CDR2 are LGHNA and YSLEER. This TCR was recovered from a male donor with ankylosing spondylitis. The material sequenced was blood, either unsorted or a sorted T cell fraction (not recorded which). The V gene is TRBV4-3, the J gene TRBJ1-3, with D perhaps matching TRBD1 (5 bases). The CDR3 loop is CASSQNRGTIYF. In DNA form, the CDR3 reads TGCGCCAGCAGCCAGAATAGGGGAACCATATATTTT.